Described below is a single T cell receptor beta chain sequence and its context. Preparing the TCRbeta library involved the use of unique molecular identifiers. TCRdb processed the PCR reads anew with MiXCR; each CDR3 protein has one entry. Among approximately 400,000 distinct CDR3 sequences listed, 9.5% to 13% were seen once. The entry originates in a study of T-cell reconstitution after alpha-beta-depleted transplantation in children. This receptor was taken from a human donor who donated a stem cell graft to a child with acute myeloid leukemia. Material: PBMCs from the stem cell graft donor, obtained from the stem cell graft.

CDR3 amino acids: CASSTSSGRLTQYF. CDR3 sequence (DNA): TGTGCCAGCAGCACCTCTAGCGGGAGGCTTACGCAGTATTTT. The rearrangement uses TRBV5-4 and TRBJ2-3; the match to TRBD2 covers 11 bases. V gave up 4 bases and J gave up 8 bases; unmatched junction bases: 6. In germline, CDR1 is SGHNT, CDR2 YYREEE (reference sequence). This CDR3 has 14 amino acids.